The 11 T cell receptor beta chains listed next were all sequenced from one sample in a study of control samples from healthy donors and cancer patients. Only in-frame clones appear in the TCRdb table, and some are missing; sequencing was by immunoSEQ multiplex PCR. The repertoire holds 100,000 to 150,000 clones, 87% seen once, with 1.5% to 2% in the top ten. Sequenced material: blood. These receptors all stem from a man aged 18-30 years in good health.

The chain is built from TRBV9 and TRBJ2-3; TRBD1 matches at 7 bases. Germline CDR1 is SGDLS and CDR2 is YYNGEE. This CDR3 comprises 16 residues. V shed 0 bases and J 3 bases; nucleotides not matched to a gene: 7. The CDR3 is CASSVEEGAGTDTQYF. The DNA of the CDR3 is TGTGCCAGCAGCGTAGAAGAGGGGGCGGGTACAGATACGCAGTATTTT.

The rearrangement uses TRBV6-2 or TRBV6-3 and TRBJ1-2; no clear D gene. Deletions cut 2 bases from V and 8 bases from J, with 6 bases between. CDR3 length equals 11 residues. In germline, CDR1 is MNHEY, CDR2 SVGEGT. DNA of the CDR3: TGTGCCAGCAGTTACGACTTAGGCTACACCTTC. Translating gives CASSYDLGYTF.

The chain is built from TRBV2 and TRBJ1-2; 7 bases are a match to TRBD1. Germline CDR1 reads SNHLY; CDR2 reads FYNNEI. CDR3 length: 14 residues. V dropped 7 bases and J dropped 8; count of bases not matched to a gene: 13. The CDR3 DNA reads as TGTGCCAGCACCCTCCGGGACAGCCTAACGGGCTACACCTTC. It encodes CASTLRDSLTGYTF.

This sequence joins TRBV30 and TRBJ1-4; possibly TRBD1 for D (5 bases). This CDR3 comprises 15 residues. Trimming removed 0 bases at V and 2 bases at J, with 10 bases between. Looked up from germline, CDR1 is GTSNPN and CDR2 is SVGIG (reference sequence). CDR3 region: CAWSVPGGTNEKLFF. CDR3 coding DNA: TGTGCCTGGAGTGTTCCCGGGGGGACTAATGAAAAACTGTTTTTT.

In its sample, this clone was seen a few times. CDR3 protein: CASSYSRGPGYTF. The DNA for the CDR3 is TGTGCCAGCAGTTACTCCCGGGGGCCTGGCTACACCTTC. The V and J genes are TRBV6-5 and TRBJ1-2; possible D gene TRBD1, 6 bases. Trimming took off 0 bases at V and 7 bases at J, with 9 bases between the two ends. The CDR3 runs to 13 residues. The V gene's germline CDR1 is MNHEY and CDR2 SVGAGI.

The CDR3 is CASSHKTAGANVLTF. CDR3 DNA: TGCGCCAGCAGCCACAAGACAGCTGGGGCCAACGTCCTGACTTTC. J is TRBJ2-6 and V is TRBV4-3; the D gene is possibly TRBD1 (5 bases). The V gene lost 3 bases and the J gene lost 2 bases, with 8 bases spanning the gap. The CDR3 contains 15 residues. Germline V gene sequence: CDR1 LGHNA, CDR2 YSLEER.

The chain has TRBV30 and TRBJ1-1; TRBD1 aligns across 8 bases. Germline loops: CDR1 GTSNPN, CDR2 SVGIG (reference sequence). This CDR3 region has 11 residues. V lost 4 bases to trimming and J lost 8 bases; unmatched junction nucleotides: 3. DNA of the CDR3: TGTGCCTGGATAAGGGACAGGGAAGCTTTCTTT. It specifies CAWIRDREAFF.

The chain's CDR3 is CASSPLRASGANVLTF. The CDR3 nucleotides read TGTGCCAGCTCACCACTACGAGCCTCTGGGGCCAACGTCCTGACTTTC. This chain uses TRBV18 with TRBJ2-6; no clear D gene. The germline V gene has CDR1 KGHSH and CDR2 LQKENI. The CDR3 spans 16 residues. Trimming stripped 1 base from V and 0 bases from J, with 7 bases between.

The chain employs TRBV28 and TRBJ2-7; 7 bases are a match to TRBD1. V gave up 5 bases and J gave up 3 bases; unmatched junction bases: 4. The CDR3 is 13 amino acids. The germline V gene encodes CDR1 MDHEN and CDR2 SYDVKM. The CDR3 loop reads CASSIGQDYEQYF. CDR3 DNA: TGTGCCAGCAGTATCGGACAGGACTACGAGCAGTACTTC.

The rearrangement joins TRBV7-2 to TRBJ2-4; 7 nucleotides agree with TRBD2. From germline, CDR1 is SGHTA and CDR2 FQGNSA. The CDR3 loop spans 16 amino acids. Unmatched junction bases numbered 13, after V lost 5 bases and J lost 6 bases. The CDR3 DNA reads as TGTGCCAGCAGCCTAGTCGGCGGGAGAGATGGAAACATTCAGTACTTC. Protein sequence: CASSLVGGRDGNIQYF.

CDR3 sequence: CASRVTGGTNQPQHF. DNA of the CDR3: TGCGCCAGCAGGGTAACAGGGGGCACAAATCAGCCCCAGCATTTT. The chain carries TRBV10-2 and TRBJ1-5; 9 bases agree with TRBD1. CDR3 length: 15 residues. V lost 6 bases, J lost 4 bases, and 7 bases stayed unmatched. The germline V gene encodes CDR1 WSHSY and CDR2 SAAADI.